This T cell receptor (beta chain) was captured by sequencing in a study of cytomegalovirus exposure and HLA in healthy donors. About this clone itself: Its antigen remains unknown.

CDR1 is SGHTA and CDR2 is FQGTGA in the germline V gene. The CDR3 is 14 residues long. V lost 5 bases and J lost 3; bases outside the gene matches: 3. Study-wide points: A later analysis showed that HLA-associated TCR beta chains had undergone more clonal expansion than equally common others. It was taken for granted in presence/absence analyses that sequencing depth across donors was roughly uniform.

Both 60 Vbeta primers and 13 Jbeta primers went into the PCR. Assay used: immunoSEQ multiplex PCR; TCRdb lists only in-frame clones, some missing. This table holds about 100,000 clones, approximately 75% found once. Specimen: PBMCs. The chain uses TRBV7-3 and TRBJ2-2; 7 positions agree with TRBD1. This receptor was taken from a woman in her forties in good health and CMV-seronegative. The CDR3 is CASSRTGDTGELFF. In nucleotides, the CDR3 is TGTGCCAGCAGCCGGACAGGAGACACCGGGGAGCTGTTTTTT.